These 20 T cell receptor beta chains originate from one sample sequenced in a study of blood T cells in healthy people across ages. Then a second PCR, running roughly 7 to 11 cycles, was carried out with a sample-barcoded 5' primer and a J-beta primer mix. TCRdb independently ran MiXCR on the 5' RACE reads; one entry per CDR3 protein. The table has around 1.5 million distinct CDR3 sequences, roughly a third seen once. Input material: blood. These receptors were obtained from a woman younger than 45 in good health.

In the case of this clonotype: A read error is possible here, since a much larger clone lies one base away. This chain connects TRBV2 to TRBJ2-1, with D possibly matching TRBD1 (5 bases). The J call may not be correct, given that the DNA end is closer to TRBJ2-7. This CDR3 has 13 amino acids. Germline-derived CDR1 and CDR2 are SNHLY and FYNNEI. Here the CDR3 reads CASSVDSYNEQYF. CDR3 DNA: TGTGCCAGCAGCGTAGACAGCTACAATGAGCAGTACTTC.

The CDR3 DNA reads TGCAGTGCTAGTTTTGGGACGGAGGAACCTGAAGCTTTCTTT. This gives the protein CSASFGTEEPEAFF. The chain combines TRBV20-1 with TRBJ1-1; D possibly corresponds to TRBD1 (5 bases). This CDR3 has 14 residues. Germline lookup yields CDR1 DFQATT and CDR2 SNEGSKA (reference sequence). The V end was cut by 3 bases, the J end by 6 bases, with 17 bases between.

This clonotype was observed a handful of times. As DNA, the CDR3 is TGTGCCAGCAGGGTGACAGGGATTACTGAAGCTTTCTTT. It specifies CASRVTGITEAFF. V is TRBV27 and J is TRBJ1-1; 7 positions match TRBD1. CDR1 MNHEY and CDR2 SMNVEV come from the germline V gene (reference sequence). The CDR3 consists of 13 residues. Trimming removed 6 bases from V and 5 bases from J; junction bases left unmatched: 6.

The chain combines TRBV6-6 with TRBJ2-6, with 7 nucleotides matching TRBD2. With 7 bases clipped from V and 3 bases from J, the junction kept 9 bases outside the gene matches. The length of the CDR3 is 16 residues. Germline loops: CDR1 MNHNY, CDR2 SVGAGI (reference sequence). CDR3 protein: CASTPIGRLGANVLTF. DNA for the CDR3: TGTGCCAGCACTCCCATCGGGAGGCTTGGGGCCAACGTCCTGACTTTC.

This chain links TRBV20-1 with TRBJ2-1, with a possible D match to TRBD1 (5 bases). The CDR3 runs 12 residues. Germline loops: CDR1 DFQATT, CDR2 SNEGSKA (reference sequence). The V and J ends lost 3 bases and 14 bases respectively, with 17 bases between them. CDR3 in DNA: TGCAGTGCTAGCGACAGAACGGGCAAGAAGTTCTTC. It specifies CSASDRTGKKFF.

The rearrangement uses TRBV28 and TRBJ2-3, with 8 bases that match TRBD1. V trimming: 4 bases; J trimming: 7 bases; junction bases outside the gene matches: 7. Germline-derived CDR1 and CDR2 are MDHEN and SYDVKM. The CDR3 contains 14 residues. CDR3 coding DNA: TGTGCCAGCAGTTCCCAGGGGGCGGTAAATACGCAGTATTTT. The encoded protein is CASSSQGAVNTQYF. The full variable domain, its missing parts supplied by reference TRBV28 and TRBJ2-3, is DVKVTQSSRYLVKRTGEKVFLECVQDMDHENMFWYRQDPGLGLRLIYFSYDVKMKEKGDIPEGYSVSREKKERFSLILESASTNQTSMYLCASSSQGAVNTQYFGPGTRLTVL.

The V and J genes are TRBV7-6 and TRBJ1-1; no clear D gene. Trimming shortened V by 0 bases and J by 4 bases, and 9 bases separated the two germline ends. In germline, CDR1 is SGHVS, CDR2 FNYEAQ. This CDR3 is built from 14 residues. The DNA of the CDR3 is TGTGCCAGCAGCTTAGCAAACTCCGGCACTGAAGCTTTCTTT. Translating it yields CASSLANSGTEAFF.

The V gene is TRBV29-1, the J gene TRBJ1-2, with D maybe TRBD1 (6 bases). The CDR3 totals 11 residues. The germline V gene has CDR1 SQVTM and CDR2 ANQGSEA. The V end lost 7 bases, the J end lost 10 bases, and 16 bases lay between the germline ends. The CDR3 DNA reads TGCAGCGCCCCGGGGGCTGATGACTACACCTTC. This gives the protein CSAPGADDYTF.

The chain recombines TRBV28 with TRBJ2-1, with a tentative D call TRBD2 (6 bases). The CDR3 runs 16 residues. Per germline, CDR1 MDHEN and CDR2 SYDVKM. The germline V and J ends were trimmed by 7 bases and 4 bases, with 20 bases remaining between them. The CDR3 loop reads CASIKQGGLLYNEQFF. For the CDR3, the DNA is TGTGCCAGCATCAAGCAAGGAGGGCTTTTATACAATGAGCAGTTCTTC.

The CDR3 nucleotides read TGTGCCAGCAGCGGGAAAGTTAAGAACACTGAAGCTTTCTTT. Its translation is CASSGKVKNTEAFF. V and J are TRBV9 and TRBJ1-1, with D unclear. The CDR3 loop spans 14 amino acids. From germline, CDR1 is SGDLS and CDR2 YYNGEE. The V end was cut by 3 bases, the J end by 1 base, with 10 bases between.

The V and J genes are TRBV6-2 or TRBV6-3 and TRBJ1-2; D uncertain. Trimming pared 7 bases from V and 6 bases from J, leaving 12 bases between. CDR1 is MNHEY and CDR2 is SVGEGT in the germline V gene. The CDR3 is 12 residues long. The CDR3 DNA reads TGTGCCAGCACCGAGAGGCCGGATGGCTACACCTTC. Amino acid sequence: CASTERPDGYTF.

This clonotype was observed a few times. The chain carries TRBV4-2 and TRBJ1-1; 8 bases line up with TRBD1. The germline CDR1 and CDR2 sequences are LGHNA and YNFKEQ. J lost 8 bases, V lost 1 base, and 6 bases had no gene match. This CDR3 comprises 14 residues. The CDR3 DNA is TGTGCCAGCAGCCAAGGACAGGGGTCCCGAGAAGCTTTCTTT. Its protein product is CASSQGQGSREAFF.

V gene TRBV9 combines with J gene TRBJ1-2; 9 nucleotides line up with TRBD1. Germline CDR1 reads SGDLS; CDR2 reads YYNGEE. This CDR3 has 15 residues. Trimming removed 3 bases from V and 3 bases from J; junction bases left unmatched: 6. The CDR3 nucleotides read TGTGCCAGCAGCGCCGGGGACAGGGAGTACTATGGCTACACCTTC. Amino acids: CASSAGDREYYGYTF.

The chain carries TRBV9 and TRBJ2-7; 9 bases line up with TRBD2. The V and J ends lost 4 bases and 3 bases, in that order; junction bases with no gene match: 11. Germline lookup yields CDR1 SGDLS and CDR2 YYNGEE. The CDR3 totals 16 residues. The CDR3 DNA reads as TGTGCCAGCAGCAACCCCCTTAGCGGGAGCATCTACGAGCAGTACTTC. Translated, it gives CASSNPLSGSIYEQYF.

The chain links TRBV20-1 to TRBJ2-3, with 7 nucleotides matching TRBD2. Germline V gives CDR1 DFQATT, CDR2 SNEGSKA (reference sequence). V lost 5 bases to trimming and J lost 0 bases; unmatched junction nucleotides: 5. The CDR3 is 14 amino acids. Here the CDR3 reads CSAGGDGSTDTQYF. CDR3 coding DNA: TGCAGTGCTGGGGGGGACGGTAGCACAGATACGCAGTATTTT.

The chain uses TRBV24-1 and TRBJ2-1; TRBD2 matches at 10 bases. The V and J ends lost 1 base and 8 bases, in that order; junction bases with no gene match: 4. CDR1 is KGHDR, CDR2 SFDVKD, per germline. The CDR3 runs to 15 residues. CDR3 residues: CATSDFASGRDEQFF. CDR3 bases: TGTGCCACCAGTGATTTCGCTAGCGGGAGAGATGAGCAGTTCTTC.

The rearrangement joins TRBV12-3 or TRBV12-4 to TRBJ2-3; weak D call: TRBD1 (6 bases). Trimming cost V 3 bases and J 6 bases, with 13 bases left between them. This CDR3 has 14 amino acids. The DNA of the CDR3 is TGTGCCAGCAGTTTTGATACAGGGTTGGATACGCAGTATTTT. Amino acids: CASSFDTGLDTQYF.

At least ten counts were recorded for this clonotype. The chain is built from TRBV9 and TRBJ2-3; D not certain. V was cut by 3 bases and J by 3 bases, with 5 bases left in between. This CDR3 contains 12 residues. Looked up from germline, CDR1 is SGDLS and CDR2 is YYNGEE. The CDR3 DNA sequence: TGTGCCAGCAGCGCAATAACAGATACGCAGTATTTT. Its protein is CASSAITDTQYF.

A note on this clonotype: Germline and junction disagree at one end, which may indicate a read error. This rearrangement joins TRBV5-1 to TRBJ2-7; perhaps TRBD2 as D (5 bases). The CDR3 loop spans 14 amino acids. CDR1 is SGHRS, CDR2 YFSETQ, per germline. The CDR3 bases are TGCGCCTGCAGCTTGACGGGGAGCTCCTACGAGCAGTACTTC. Translation gives CACSLTGSSYEQYF.

The rearrangement links TRBV7-9 to TRBJ2-7; TRBD2 matches 11 bases. This CDR3 comprises 14 residues. Trimming removed 9 bases from V and 2 bases from J; junction bases left unmatched: 6. Germline CDR1 and CDR2: SEHNR and FQNEAQ (reference sequence). CDR3 sequence: CASGNSGGAYEQYF. CDR3 DNA: TGTGCCAGTGGCAATAGCGGGGGGGCCTACGAGCAGTACTTC.